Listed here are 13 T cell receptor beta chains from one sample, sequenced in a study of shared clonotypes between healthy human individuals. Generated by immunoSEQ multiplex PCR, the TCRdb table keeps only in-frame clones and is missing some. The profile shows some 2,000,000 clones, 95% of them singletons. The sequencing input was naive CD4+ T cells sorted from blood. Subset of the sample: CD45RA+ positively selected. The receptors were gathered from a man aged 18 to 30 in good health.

CDR3 sequence (DNA): TGTGCCATCTCAGACAGGGGTAATTCACCCCTCCACTTT. Its translation: CAISDRGNSPLHF. The J gene is TRBJ1-6, the V gene TRBV10-3; 8 bases align to TRBD1. CDR1 is ENHRY and CDR2 is SYGVKD in the germline V gene. Trimming removed 8 bases from V and 6 bases from J; junction bases left unmatched: 3. The CDR3 consists of 13 residues.

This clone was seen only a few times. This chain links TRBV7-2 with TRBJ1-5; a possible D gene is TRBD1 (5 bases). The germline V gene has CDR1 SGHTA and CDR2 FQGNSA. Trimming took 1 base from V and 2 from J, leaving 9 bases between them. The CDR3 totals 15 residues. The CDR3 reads CASSLVWGGNQPQHF. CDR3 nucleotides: TGTGCCAGCAGCTTAGTATGGGGGGGCAATCAGCCCCAGCATTTT.

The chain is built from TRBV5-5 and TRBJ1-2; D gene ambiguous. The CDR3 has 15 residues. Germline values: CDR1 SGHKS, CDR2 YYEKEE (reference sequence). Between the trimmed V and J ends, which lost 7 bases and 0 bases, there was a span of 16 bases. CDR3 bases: TGTGCCAGCTCCCGGACGGCCTCCTCTAACTATGGCTACACCTTC. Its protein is CASSRTASSNYGYTF. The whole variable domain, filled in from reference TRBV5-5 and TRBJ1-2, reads DAGVTQSPTHLIKTRGQQVTLRCSPISGHKSVSWYQQVLGQGPQFIFQYYEKEERGRGNFPDRFSARQFPNYSSELNVNALLLGDSALYLCASSRTASSNYGYTFGSGTRLTVV.

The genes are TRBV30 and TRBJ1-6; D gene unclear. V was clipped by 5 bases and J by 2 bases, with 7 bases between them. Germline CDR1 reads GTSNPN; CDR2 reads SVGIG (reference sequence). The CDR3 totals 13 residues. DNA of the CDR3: TGTGCCTGGGCATCAACCTATAATTCACCCCTCCACTTT. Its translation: CAWASTYNSPLHF.

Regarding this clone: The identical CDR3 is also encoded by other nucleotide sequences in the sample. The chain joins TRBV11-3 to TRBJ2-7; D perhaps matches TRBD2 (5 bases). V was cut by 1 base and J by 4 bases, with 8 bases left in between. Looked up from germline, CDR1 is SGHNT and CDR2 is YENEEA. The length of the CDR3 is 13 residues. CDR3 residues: CASSLGAAYEQYF. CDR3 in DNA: TGTGCCAGCAGCTTAGGAGCGGCTTACGAGCAGTACTTC.

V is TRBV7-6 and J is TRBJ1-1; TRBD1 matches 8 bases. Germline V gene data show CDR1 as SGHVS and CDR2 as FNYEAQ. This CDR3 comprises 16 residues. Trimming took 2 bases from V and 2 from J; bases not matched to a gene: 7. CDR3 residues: CASSLLPGQGNTEAFF. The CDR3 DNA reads TGTGCCAGCAGCTTATTGCCCGGACAGGGTAACACTGAAGCTTTCTTT.

CDR3 DNA sequence: TGTGCCAGCAGTGCCCTGGGAGGCCCCACAGATACGCAGTATTTT. Amino acid sequence: CASSALGGPTDTQYF. This chain uses TRBV6-4 with TRBJ2-3, with D perhaps matching TRBD2 (6 bases). The CDR3 extends over 15 amino acids. V lost 4 bases to trimming and J lost 2 bases, with 13 bases between them. Germline CDR1 and CDR2: MRHNA and SNTAGT.

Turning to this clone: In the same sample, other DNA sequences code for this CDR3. The CDR3 region is CASSPRYEQYF. The CDR3 coding sequence is TGTGCCAGCAGCCCCAGATACGAGCAGTACTTC. This chain connects TRBV7-2 to TRBJ2-7, with no clear D. The CDR3 is 11 residues long. The germline gives CDR1 SGHTA, CDR2 FQGNSA. V lost 5 bases to trimming and J lost 4 bases, with 6 bases between them. The whole variable domain, remainder taken from reference TRBV7-2 and TRBJ2-7, is GAGVSQSPSNKVTEKGKDVELRCDPISGHTALYWYRQSLGQGLEFLIYFQGNSAPDKSGLPSDRFSAERTGGSVSTLTIQRTQQEDSAVYLCASSPRYEQYFGPGTRLTVT.

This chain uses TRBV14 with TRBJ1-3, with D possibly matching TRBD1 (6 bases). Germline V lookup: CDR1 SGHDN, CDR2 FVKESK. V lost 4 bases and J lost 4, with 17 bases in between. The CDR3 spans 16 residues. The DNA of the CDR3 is TGTGCCAGCAGCCTGGCCGGGACACTGGGAGGAAACACCATATATTTT. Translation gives CASSLAGTLGGNTIYF.

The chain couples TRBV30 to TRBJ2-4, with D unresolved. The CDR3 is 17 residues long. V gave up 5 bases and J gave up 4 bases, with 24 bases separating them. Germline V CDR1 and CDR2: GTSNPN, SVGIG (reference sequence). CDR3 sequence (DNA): TGTGCCTGGCACCCGCTATATCGGCAACCTGATAAAAACATTCAGTACTTC. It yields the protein CAWHPLYRQPDKNIQYF.

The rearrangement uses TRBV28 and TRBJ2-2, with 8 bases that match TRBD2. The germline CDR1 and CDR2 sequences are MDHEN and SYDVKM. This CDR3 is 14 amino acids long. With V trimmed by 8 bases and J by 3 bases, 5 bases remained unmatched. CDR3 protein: CASARGGHTGELFF. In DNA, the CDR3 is TGTGCCAGCGCTCGGGGGGGCCACACCGGGGAGCTGTTTTTT.

CDR3 nucleotide sequence: TGTGCCAGTAGTATCCCAGGGGGCGGAGAGACCCAGTACTTC. Amino acids: CASSIPGGGETQYF. This chain joins TRBV19 and TRBJ2-5, with 8 bases lining up with TRBD1. Trimming at V came to 3 bases and at J to 4 bases, leaving 4 bases not matched to a gene. This CDR3 has 14 residues. Germline V CDR1 and CDR2: LNHDA, SQIVND (reference sequence).

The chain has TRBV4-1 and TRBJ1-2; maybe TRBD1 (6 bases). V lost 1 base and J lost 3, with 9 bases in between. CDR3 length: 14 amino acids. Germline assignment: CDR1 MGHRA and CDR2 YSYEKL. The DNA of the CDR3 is TGCGCCAGCAGCCAAGTGACAGGAGACTATGGCTACACCTTC. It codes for CASSQVTGDYGYTF.